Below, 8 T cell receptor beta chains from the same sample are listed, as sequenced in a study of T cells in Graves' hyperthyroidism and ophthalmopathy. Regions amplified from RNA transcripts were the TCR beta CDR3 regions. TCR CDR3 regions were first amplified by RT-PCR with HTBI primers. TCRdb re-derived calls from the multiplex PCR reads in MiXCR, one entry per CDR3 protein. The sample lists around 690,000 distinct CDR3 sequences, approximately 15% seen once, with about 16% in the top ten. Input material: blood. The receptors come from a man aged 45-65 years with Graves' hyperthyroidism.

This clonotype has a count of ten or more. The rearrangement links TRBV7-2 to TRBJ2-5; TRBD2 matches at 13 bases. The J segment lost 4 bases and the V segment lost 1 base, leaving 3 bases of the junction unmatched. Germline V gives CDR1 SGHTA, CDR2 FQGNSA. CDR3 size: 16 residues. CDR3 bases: TGTGCCAGCAGCTTAGGGGGGACTAGCGGGATAGAGACCCAGTACTTC. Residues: CASSLGGTSGIETQYF.

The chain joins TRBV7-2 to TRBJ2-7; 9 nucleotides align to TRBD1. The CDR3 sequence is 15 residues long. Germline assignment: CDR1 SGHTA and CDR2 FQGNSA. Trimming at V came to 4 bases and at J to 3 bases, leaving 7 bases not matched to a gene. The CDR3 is CASSSYRDRDYEQYF. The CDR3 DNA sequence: TGTGCCAGCAGCTCTTACCGGGACAGGGACTACGAGCAGTACTTC.

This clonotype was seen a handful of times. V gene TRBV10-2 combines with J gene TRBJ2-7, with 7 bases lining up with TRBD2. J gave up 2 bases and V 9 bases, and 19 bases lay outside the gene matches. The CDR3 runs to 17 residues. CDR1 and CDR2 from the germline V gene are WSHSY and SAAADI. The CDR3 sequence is CARRPRPGGYTPYEQYF. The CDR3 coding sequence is TGCGCCAGACGCCCCCGTCCGGGAGGCTATACACCCTACGAGCAGTACTTC.

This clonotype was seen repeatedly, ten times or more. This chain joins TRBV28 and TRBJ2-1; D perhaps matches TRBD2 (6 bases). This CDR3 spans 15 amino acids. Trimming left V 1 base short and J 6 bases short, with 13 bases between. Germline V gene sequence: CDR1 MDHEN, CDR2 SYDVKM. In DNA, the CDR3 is TGTGCCAGCAGTTTATTATCCGGGAGTGCCAATGAGCAGTTCTTC. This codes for CASSLLSGSANEQFF. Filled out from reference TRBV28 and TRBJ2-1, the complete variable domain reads DVKVTQSSRYLVKRTGEKVFLECVQDMDHENMFWYRQDPGLGLRLIYFSYDVKMKEKGDIPEGYSVSREKKERFSLILESASTNQTSMYLCASSLLSGSANEQFFGPGTRLTVL.

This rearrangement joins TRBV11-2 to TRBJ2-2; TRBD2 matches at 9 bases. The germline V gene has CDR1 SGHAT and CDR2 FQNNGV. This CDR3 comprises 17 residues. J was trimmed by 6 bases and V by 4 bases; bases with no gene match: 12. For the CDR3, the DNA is TGTGCCAGCAGCTCCCCAGCTAGCGGGATAACATCCGGGGAGCTGTTTTTT. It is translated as CASSSPASGITSGELFF.

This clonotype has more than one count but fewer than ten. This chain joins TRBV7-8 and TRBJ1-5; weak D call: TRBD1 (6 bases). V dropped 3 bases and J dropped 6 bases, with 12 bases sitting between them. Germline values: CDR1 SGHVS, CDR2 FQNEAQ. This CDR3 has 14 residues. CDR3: CASSFSGVVQPQHF. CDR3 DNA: TGTGCCAGCAGCTTTTCAGGGGTGGTTCAGCCCCAGCATTTT. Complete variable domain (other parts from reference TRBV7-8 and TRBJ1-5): GAGVSQSPRYKVAKRGQDVALRCDPISGHVSLFWYQQALGQGPEFLTYFQNEAQLDKSGLPSDRFFAERPEGSVSTLKIQRTQQEDSAVYLCASSFSGVVQPQHFGDGTRLSIL.

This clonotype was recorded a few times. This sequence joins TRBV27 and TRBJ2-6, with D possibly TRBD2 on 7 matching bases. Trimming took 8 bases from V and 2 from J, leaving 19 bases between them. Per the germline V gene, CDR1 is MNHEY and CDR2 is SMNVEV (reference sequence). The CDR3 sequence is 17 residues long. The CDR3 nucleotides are TGTGCCAGCCTCCGACTACCCGGGGGGCCTGGGGCCAACGTCCTGACTTTC. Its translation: CASLRLPGGPGANVLTF. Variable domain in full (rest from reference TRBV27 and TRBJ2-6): EAQVTQNPRYLITVTGKKLTVTCSQNMNHEYMSWYRQDPGLGLRQIYYSMNVEVTDKGDVPEGYKVSRKEKRNFPLILESPSPNQTSLYFCASLRLPGGPGANVLTFGAGSRLTVL.

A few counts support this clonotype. CDR3 in amino acids: CASSLETSGRAVYNEQFF. In DNA form, the CDR3 reads TGCGCCAGCAGCTTGGAAACTAGCGGGAGGGCCGTTTACAATGAGCAGTTCTTC. The V and J genes are TRBV5-1 and TRBJ2-1, with 13 positions matching TRBD2. There are 18 residues in the CDR3. Germline-derived CDR1 and CDR2 are SGHRS and YFSETQ. V shed 0 bases and J 4 bases; nucleotides not matched to a gene: 7.